The clone carrying this TCR beta chain showed up just a few times. Its antigen is not identified. The data stem from a study of cytomegalovirus exposure and HLA in healthy donors. PCR used 60 Vbeta primers and 13 Jbeta primers. The data were produced by immunoSEQ multiplex PCR, yet TCRdb's version contains in-frame clones alone and is incomplete. The profile shows 150,000 to 200,000 clones, approximately 65% of them singletons. The study's findings and limits: Within an earlier analysis, most TCR beta V segments proved productive either about 90% or about 30% of the time. Across donors, most TCRs were seen rarely, yet some public ones were widespread. Listed as cytomegalovirus-associated were 150 to 200 TCR beta chains.

J was trimmed by 8 bases and V by 5 bases; bases with no gene match: 11. Looked up from germline, CDR1 is SEHNR and CDR2 is FQNEAQ (reference sequence). This CDR3 has 15 amino acids. The origin of this receptor is a middle-aged man in good health and CMV-seronegative. The chain carries TRBV7-9 and TRBJ2-2; 7 bases are shared with TRBD1. Sequencing input: PBMCs. The CDR3 DNA is TGTGCCAGCAGCCCAAACGAGGGGGCTGCGGGGGAGCTGTTTTTT. Translated: CASSPNEGAAGELFF. Using reference TRBV7-9 and TRBJ2-2 for the parts outside the CDR3, the full variable domain is DTGVSQNPRHKITKRGQNVTFRCDPISEHNRLYWYRQTLGQGPEFLTYFQNEAQLEKSRLLSDRFSAERPKGSFSTLEIQRTEQGDSAMYLCASSPNEGAAGELFFGEGSRLTVL.